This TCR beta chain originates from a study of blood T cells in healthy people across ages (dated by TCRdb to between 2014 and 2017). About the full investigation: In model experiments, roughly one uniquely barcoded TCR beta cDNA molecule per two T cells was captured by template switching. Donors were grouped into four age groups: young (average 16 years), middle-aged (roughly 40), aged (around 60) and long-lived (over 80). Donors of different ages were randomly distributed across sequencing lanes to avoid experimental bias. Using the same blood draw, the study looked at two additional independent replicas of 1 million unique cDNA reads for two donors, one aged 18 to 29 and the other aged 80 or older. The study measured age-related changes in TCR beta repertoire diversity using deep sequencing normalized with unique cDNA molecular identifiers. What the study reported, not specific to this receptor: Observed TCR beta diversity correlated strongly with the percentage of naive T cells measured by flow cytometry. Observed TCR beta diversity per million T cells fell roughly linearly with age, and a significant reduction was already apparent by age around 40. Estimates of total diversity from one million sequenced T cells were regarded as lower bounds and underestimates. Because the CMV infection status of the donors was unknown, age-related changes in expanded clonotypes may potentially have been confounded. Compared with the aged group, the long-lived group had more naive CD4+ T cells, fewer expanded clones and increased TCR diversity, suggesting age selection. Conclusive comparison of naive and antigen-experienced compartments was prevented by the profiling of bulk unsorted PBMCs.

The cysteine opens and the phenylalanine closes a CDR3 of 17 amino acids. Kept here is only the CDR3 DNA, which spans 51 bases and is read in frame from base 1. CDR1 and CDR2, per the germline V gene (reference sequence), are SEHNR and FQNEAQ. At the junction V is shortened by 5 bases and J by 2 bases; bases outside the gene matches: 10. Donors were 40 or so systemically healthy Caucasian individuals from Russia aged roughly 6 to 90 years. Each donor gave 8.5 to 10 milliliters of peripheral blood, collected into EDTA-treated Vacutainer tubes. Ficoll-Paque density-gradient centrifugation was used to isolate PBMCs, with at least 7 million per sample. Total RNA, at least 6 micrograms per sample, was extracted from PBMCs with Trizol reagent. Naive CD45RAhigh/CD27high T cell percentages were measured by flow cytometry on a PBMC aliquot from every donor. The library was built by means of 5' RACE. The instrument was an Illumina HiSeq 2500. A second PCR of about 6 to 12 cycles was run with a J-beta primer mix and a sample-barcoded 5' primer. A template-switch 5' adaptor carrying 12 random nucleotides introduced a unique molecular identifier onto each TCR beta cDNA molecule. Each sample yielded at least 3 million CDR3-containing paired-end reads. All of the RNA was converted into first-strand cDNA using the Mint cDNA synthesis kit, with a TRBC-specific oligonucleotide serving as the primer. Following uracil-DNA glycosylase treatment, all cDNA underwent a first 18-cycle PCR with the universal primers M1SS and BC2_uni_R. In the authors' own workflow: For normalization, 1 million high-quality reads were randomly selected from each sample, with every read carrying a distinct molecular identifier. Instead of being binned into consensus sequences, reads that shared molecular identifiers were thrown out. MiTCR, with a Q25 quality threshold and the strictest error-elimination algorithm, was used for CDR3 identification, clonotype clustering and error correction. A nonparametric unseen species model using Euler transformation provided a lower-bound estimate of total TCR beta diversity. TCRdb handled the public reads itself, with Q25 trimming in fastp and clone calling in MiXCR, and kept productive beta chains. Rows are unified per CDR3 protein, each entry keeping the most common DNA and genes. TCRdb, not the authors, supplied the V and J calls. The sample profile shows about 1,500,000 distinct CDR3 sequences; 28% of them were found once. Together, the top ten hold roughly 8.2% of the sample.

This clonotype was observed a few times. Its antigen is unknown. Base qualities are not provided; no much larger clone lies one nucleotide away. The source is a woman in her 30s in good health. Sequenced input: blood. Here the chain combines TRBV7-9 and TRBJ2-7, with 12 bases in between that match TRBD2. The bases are TGTGCCAGCAGCAACAGCGTTCCTAGCGGGGGGGCCTACGAGCAGTACTTC. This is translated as CASSNSVPSGGAYEQYF.